A single sample gave rise to the 3 T cell receptor beta chains below, sequenced in a study of cytotoxic CD8 clonotypes in ibrutinib-treated CLL. TCRdb's table, derived via immunoSEQ multiplex PCR, lists solely in-frame clones and lacks some. Of 270,000 or so clones listed, roughly 76% are singletons. The specimen comprised PBMCs, sampled at disease progression, from a patient treated with ibrutinib. The source of these receptors is a human donor with chronic lymphocytic leukemia.

This clone was observed a few times. V usage is TRBV27 and J usage is TRBJ2-7; TRBD1 matches at 7 bases. The V gene end was trimmed by 2 bases and the J gene end by 3 bases; junction bases not matched to a gene: 10. CDR3 length: 16 amino acids. In germline, CDR1 is MNHEY, CDR2 SMNVEV (reference sequence). The CDR3 DNA follows: TGTGCCAGCAGTTTAACCGACGGGACAGCTAACTACGAGCAGTACTTC. Its translation is CASSLTDGTANYEQYF.

The rearrangement uses TRBV6-5 and TRBJ1-3, with D possibly being TRBD1 (6 bases). In germline, CDR1 is MNHEY, CDR2 SVGAGI. This CDR3 spans 15 amino acids. V was shortened by 6 bases and J by 0 bases, with 12 bases between the two germline ends. This chain's CDR3 is CASSQTGLSGNTIYF. The CDR3 coding sequence is TGTGCCAGCAGCCAGACAGGCCTCTCTGGAAACACCATATATTTT.

The chain joins TRBV18 to TRBJ2-5, with D possibly matching TRBD1 (6 bases). Germline V CDR1 and CDR2: KGHSH, LQKENI. The CDR3 is 14 amino acids. Trimming stripped 3 bases from V and 4 bases from J, with 12 bases between. CDR3 in DNA: TGTGCCAGCTCACCGCCCAGGGGTGGAGAGACCCAGTACTTC. Translating gives CASSPPRGGETQYF.